The 9 T cell receptor beta chains below all came from one sample that was sequenced in a study of CD8 T cells in Susac syndrome. When the RNA was reverse transcribed, random hexamers were used with an input of roughly 0.45 to 1 ug. MiXCR, run by TCRdb on the immunoSEQ multiplex PCR reads, gives a single entry per CDR3 protein. The table has under 85,000 distinct CDR3 sequences, 93% seen once. Sequences were obtained from CD8+ T cells from PBMCs. All receptors derive from a human donor with Susac syndrome.

This clonotype has a single count. The chain recombines TRBV5-1 with TRBJ1-1; tentatively, D is TRBD1 (5 bases). V lost 0 bases and J 3 bases, leaving 12 bases between the germline ends. The CDR3 is 15 residues long. From germline, CDR1 is SGHRS and CDR2 YFSETQ. The DNA of the CDR3 is TGCGCCAGCAGCTTGGAAGGGTTAGGGGACACTGAAGCTTTCTTT. It is translated as CASSLEGLGDTEAFF.

The chain recombines TRBV3-1 with TRBJ1-1, with unresolved D. With 1 base removed from V and 1 base from J, the gap between germline ends came to 4 bases. CDR1 is LGHDT, CDR2 YNNKEL, per germline (reference sequence). CDR3 length: 13 amino acids. The CDR3 nucleotides read TGTGCCAGCAGCCAAGGGGCGAACACTGAAGCTTTCTTT. This codes for CASSQGANTEAFF. The full variable domain, rest sourced from reference TRBV3-1 and TRBJ1-1, is DTAVSQTPKYLVTQMGNDKSIKCEQNLGHDTMYWYKQDSKKFLKIMFSYNNKELIINETVPNRFSPKSPDKAHLNLHINSLELGDSAVYFCASSQGANTEAFFGQGTRLTVV.

The rearrangement links TRBV6-1 to TRBJ1-6; D ambiguous. Deletions cut 5 bases from V and 2 bases from J, with 16 bases between. Germline loops: CDR1 MNHNS, CDR2 SASEGT. This CDR3 contains 17 residues. CDR3 coding DNA: TGTGCCAGCAGTCAAGACTTCTTTGGGACCTATAATTCACCCCTCCACTTT. This translates into CASSQDFFGTYNSPLHF.

The rearrangement links TRBV10-3 to TRBJ1-2; TRBD1 matches 8 bases. CDR1 and CDR2 from the germline V gene are ENHRY and SYGVKD. The CDR3 runs 16 residues. With 0 bases clipped from V and 2 bases from J, the junction kept 5 bases outside the gene matches. The CDR3 sequence: CAISESGTGPNYGYTF. The CDR3 DNA sequence: TGTGCCATCAGTGAGTCCGGGACAGGCCCAAACTATGGCTACACCTTC.

This chain joins TRBV5-1 and TRBJ1-1; 7 bases are shared with TRBD1. The CDR3 totals 15 residues. V was clipped by 0 bases and J by 4 bases; unmatched bases: 6. Germline CDR1 SGHRS, CDR2 YFSETQ. The CDR3 DNA is TGCGCCAGCAGCTTGGAGGGGGCACCGGGCACTGAAGCTTTCTTT. Its translation is CASSLEGAPGTEAFF. The variable domain in full, completed from reference TRBV5-1 and TRBJ1-1, reads KAGVTQTPRYLIKTRGQQVTLSCSPISGHRSVSWYQQTPGQGLQFLFEYFSETQRNKGNFPGRFSGRQFSNSRSEMNVSTLELGDSALYLCASSLEGAPGTEAFFGQGTRLTVV.

In this sample, this clonotype turned up once. The chain recombines TRBV5-4 with TRBJ2-6, with D maybe TRBD2 (5 bases). The CDR3 length is 17 residues. Germline assignment: CDR1 SGHNT and CDR2 YYREEE (reference sequence). Trimming took off 5 bases at V and 1 base at J, with 16 bases between the two ends. CDR3 loop: CASSSSLQLSGANVLTF. The CDR3 DNA follows: TGTGCCAGCAGTTCTAGCCTACAGCTTTCTGGGGCCAACGTCCTGACTTTC.

The rearrangement uses TRBV2 and TRBJ2-3; D is unresolved. CDR3 length: 15 amino acids. From germline, CDR1 is SNHLY and CDR2 FYNNEI. Trimming took off 10 bases at V and 0 bases at J, with 17 bases between the two ends. CDR3 bases: TGTGCCACCGCTTTCCGGATTGCTAGCACAGATACGCAGTATTTT. Encoded protein: CATAFRIASTDTQYF.

The rearrangement uses TRBV7-2 and TRBJ2-3, with TRBD1 as a possible D gene (6 bases). V was shortened by 1 base and J by 6 bases, with 17 bases between the two germline ends. Germline CDR1 and CDR2: SGHTA and FQGNSA. CDR3 length: 16 amino acids. The CDR3 DNA is TGTGCCAGCAGCTTAGAGGACAGCACCCCAACGGATACGCAGTATTTT. Amino acids: CASSLEDSTPTDTQYF. The variable domain in full, with the rest retrieved from reference TRBV7-2 and TRBJ2-3, is GAGVSQSPSNKVTEKGKDVELRCDPISGHTALYWYRQSLGQGLEFLIYFQGNSAPDKSGLPSDRFSAERTGGSVSTLTIQRTQQEDSAVYLCASSLEDSTPTDTQYFGPGTRLTVL.

The rearrangement uses TRBV5-1 and TRBJ2-7, with D tentatively TRBD2 (7 bases). CDR1 SGHRS and CDR2 YFSETQ come from the germline V gene. The V end was cut by 0 bases, the J end by 4 bases, with 17 bases between. This CDR3 has 16 amino acids. CDR3 nucleotides: TGCGCCAGCAGCTTGGCGGTGGGGGGGGCGATGTACGAGCAGTACTTC. Protein sequence: CASSLAVGGAMYEQYF.